The 21 T cell receptor beta chains below come from one sample, sequenced in a study of T cell responses to AZD1222 COVID-19 vaccine. Libraries were prepared by immunoSEQ multiplex PCR; TCRdb keeps only in-frame clonotypes and omits some of them. This table holds over 95,000 clones, approximately 88% found once. The source was peripheral blood, collected on day 0 of AZD1222 vaccination. The receptors here all came from an adult in good health.

V is TRBV6-1 and J is TRBJ1-5, with a tentative D call TRBD1 (5 bases). Germline V CDR1 and CDR2: MNHNS, SASEGT. Trimming cost V 1 base and J 2 bases, with 9 bases left between them. The length of the CDR3 is 15 residues. CDR3 bases: TGTGCCAGCAGTGAAGTTTGGGACGGCAATCAGCCCCAGCATTTT. Residues: CASSEVWDGNQPQHF.

This rearrangement joins TRBV11-2 to TRBJ2-7, with TRBD1 matching 7 bases. J was trimmed by 2 bases and V by 5 bases; bases with no gene match: 9. The CDR3 covers 15 residues. Germline CDR1 and CDR2: SGHAT and FQNNGV. In DNA form, the CDR3 reads TGTGCCAGCAGCCAGTTCTGGACAGGAACCTACGAGCAGTACTTC. Protein: CASSQFWTGTYEQYF.

The rearrangement uses TRBV6-6 and TRBJ2-1, with 9 bases aligning to TRBD2. Germline assignment: CDR1 MNHNY and CDR2 SVGAGI (reference sequence). J gave up 4 bases and V 5 bases, and 3 bases lay outside the gene matches. CDR3 length: 14 amino acids. In nucleotides, the CDR3 is TGTGCCAGCAGTGTTAGCGGGGGATACAATGAGCAGTTCTTC. Translation: CASSVSGGYNEQFF.

The chain links TRBV2 to TRBJ1-4; D ambiguous. The CDR3 length is 14 residues. Germline-derived CDR1 and CDR2 are SNHLY and FYNNEI. Trimming took off 6 bases at V and 7 bases at J, with 15 bases between the two ends. The CDR3 DNA is TGTGCCAGCAGGGACTCGGGAATTTTTGAAAAACTGTTTTTT. Translating gives CASRDSGIFEKLFF. The full variable domain, its missing parts supplied by reference TRBV2 and TRBJ1-4, is EPEVTQTPSHQVTQMGQEVILRCVPISNHLYFYWYRQILGQKVEFLVSFYNNEISEKSEIFDDQFSVERPDGSNFTLKIRSTKLEDSAMYFCASRDSGIFEKLFFGSGTQLSVL.

The table lists this clone with a count of one. The CDR3 here is CASSSPAGQGVYEQYF. The DNA for the CDR3 is TGTGCCAGCAGTTCTCCGGCGGGACAGGGTGTTTACGAGCAGTACTTC. The gene calls are TRBV28 and TRBJ2-7; 9 nucleotides align to TRBD1. CDR1 is MDHEN, CDR2 SYDVKM, per germline. The length of the CDR3 is 16 residues. The junction had 11 bases not matched to a gene; V was cut back by 4 bases and J by 4 bases.

The rearrangement links TRBV28 to TRBJ2-7; D is unclear. The CDR3 totals 14 residues. V was clipped by 1 base and J by 6 bases, with 13 bases between them. CDR1 is MDHEN, CDR2 SYDVKM, per germline. CDR3 amino acids: CASSLFWTKGEQYF. The CDR3 coding sequence is TGTGCCAGCAGTTTATTTTGGACGAAAGGCGAGCAGTACTTC. The whole variable domain, filled in from reference TRBV28 and TRBJ2-7, reads DVKVTQSSRYLVKRTGEKVFLECVQDMDHENMFWYRQDPGLGLRLIYFSYDVKMKEKGDIPEGYSVSREKKERFSLILESASTNQTSMYLCASSLFWTKGEQYFGPGTRLTVT.

CDR3 amino acids: CSARNRRAQETQYF. The CDR3 nucleotides are TGCAGCGCTCGGAACAGGAGAGCCCAAGAGACCCAGTACTTC. The chain carries TRBV29-1 and TRBJ2-5, with D possibly being TRBD1 (5 bases). V lost 7 bases and J lost 1, with 16 bases in between. Germline V gene data show CDR1 as SQVTM and CDR2 as ANQGSEA. CDR3 length: 14 amino acids. The entire variable domain, with the rest obtained from reference TRBV29-1 and TRBJ2-5, is as follows: SAVISQKPSRDICQRGTSLTIQCQVDSQVTMMFWYRQQPGQSLTLIATANQGSEATYESGFVIDKFPISRPNLTFSTLTVSNMSPEDSSIYLCSARNRRAQETQYFGPGTRLLVL.

This chain uses TRBV10-3 with TRBJ1-1; D ambiguous. Trimming took off 2 bases at V and 0 bases at J, with 7 bases between the two ends. Germline V lookup: CDR1 ENHRY, CDR2 SYGVKD. CDR3 size: 14 residues. This CDR3 reads CAISERQVNTEAFF. The DNA of the CDR3 is TGTGCCATCAGTGAGAGGCAGGTGAACACTGAAGCTTTCTTT.

This rearrangement joins TRBV6-5 to TRBJ1-2; D is perhaps TRBD1 (5 bases). CDR1 MNHEY and CDR2 SVGAGI come from the germline V gene. This CDR3 region has 13 residues. The V gene lost 2 bases and the J gene lost 2 bases, with 6 bases spanning the gap. This chain's CDR3 is CASSYKGNYGYTF. The CDR3 DNA reads as TGTGCCAGCAGTTACAAGGGGAACTATGGCTACACCTTC.

J is TRBJ1-4 and V is TRBV7-8; 7 bases are shared with TRBD1. The CDR3 is made up of 14 amino acids. V was pared by 5 bases and J by 8 bases, with 8 bases of the junction left unmatched. Looked up from germline, CDR1 is SGHVS and CDR2 is FQNEAQ. The CDR3 sequence is CASSAQGNPEKLFF. The CDR3 coding sequence is TGTGCCAGCAGCGCACAGGGGAATCCGGAAAAACTGTTTTTT.

This clone was found once. V usage is TRBV30 and J usage is TRBJ1-5; D gene unclear. The CDR3 runs to 17 residues. V lost 0 bases, J lost 1 base, and 16 bases lay in between. Germline assignment: CDR1 GTSNPN and CDR2 SVGIG (reference sequence). In DNA form, the CDR3 reads TGTGCCTGGAGTGTACATCAAGGCAGCCCGAGCAATCAGCCCCAGCATTTT. This encodes CAWSVHQGSPSNQPQHF.

This rearrangement joins TRBV6-9 to TRBJ2-7; 9 nucleotides match TRBD1. V shed 7 bases, J shed 4 bases, and the junction held 11 bases outside the gene matches. Germline V CDR1 and CDR2: MNHGY, SVAAGI. The CDR3 is made up of 15 amino acids. Here the CDR3 reads CASNANRGRSYEQYF. The DNA for the CDR3 is TGTGCCAGCAATGCTAACAGGGGGCGTTCTTACGAGCAGTACTTC.

The rearrangement joins TRBV5-1 to TRBJ2-1; D is unresolved. The CDR3 has 11 amino acids. V was shortened by 7 bases and J by 3 bases, with 5 bases between the two germline ends. Germline loops: CDR1 SGHRS, CDR2 YFSETQ. The CDR3, as DNA: TGCGCCAGCCATGACTACAATGAGCAGTTCTTC. Translation: CASHDYNEQFF.

The chain combines TRBV6-5 with TRBJ2-7, with 8 bases identical to TRBD2. The CDR3 sequence is 14 residues long. Germline lookup yields CDR1 MNHEY and CDR2 SVGAGI. The trim removed 5 bases at V and 2 bases at J, leaving 5 bases unmatched. The CDR3, as DNA: TGTGCCAGCAGTAATAGCGGGATAACCTACGAGCAGTACTTC. Encoded protein: CASSNSGITYEQYF.

The DNA of the CDR3 is TGTGCCTGGAGTACCAAAGGGGGATTTAGCAATCAGCCCCAGCATTTT. Translated: CAWSTKGGFSNQPQHF. V and J are TRBV30 and TRBJ1-5; D may be TRBD1 (6 bases). Germline V gene lookup returns CDR1 GTSNPN and CDR2 SVGIG (reference sequence). V lost 2 bases, J lost 0 bases, and 14 bases lay in between. The CDR3 totals 16 residues.

The gene calls are TRBV5-1 and TRBJ2-5, with 8 nucleotides matching TRBD2. The CDR3 has 15 residues. Germline lookup yields CDR1 SGHRS and CDR2 YFSETQ. V was pared by 2 bases and J by 5 bases, with 8 bases of the junction left unmatched. CDR3 in DNA: TGCGCCAGCAGCTTCCGAGCGGGAGTAATTGAGACCCAGTACTTC. Its translation: CASSFRAGVIETQYF.

The chain recombines TRBV30 with TRBJ2-5; TRBD2 agrees at 12 bases. Germline lookup yields CDR1 GTSNPN and CDR2 SVGIG (reference sequence). The CDR3 totals 15 residues. V lost 2 bases, J lost 5 bases, and 6 bases stayed unmatched. CDR3: CAWSLLGTSGETQYF. The CDR3 DNA follows: TGTGCCTGGAGTCTTTTGGGGACTAGCGGGGAGACCCAGTACTTC.

The chain couples TRBV6-5 to TRBJ2-7; possible D gene TRBD2, 6 bases. CDR1 MNHEY and CDR2 SVGAGI come from the germline V gene. This CDR3 region has 12 residues. Between the trimmed V and J ends, which lost 10 bases and 0 bases, there was a span of 10 bases. As DNA, the CDR3 is TGTGCCACCCGGGGGACCTCCTACGAGCAGTACTTC. Amino acid sequence: CATRGTSYEQYF.

V gene TRBV11-2 combines with J gene TRBJ2-2, with 9 bases identical to TRBD2. The CDR3 loop spans 17 amino acids. From germline, CDR1 is SGHAT and CDR2 FQNNGV. The V gene end was trimmed by 6 bases and the J gene end by 7 bases; junction bases not matched to a gene: 15. DNA for the CDR3: TGTGCCAGCAGACCATGGGGGCGCGGGAGGGGAGTCGGGGAGCTGTTTTTT. This encodes CASRPWGRGRGVGELFF.

The chain combines TRBV29-1 with TRBJ2-1; 9 nucleotides match TRBD2. The CDR3 length is 16 residues. The germline CDR1 and CDR2 sequences are SQVTM and ANQGSEA. Unmatched junction bases numbered 9, after V lost 6 bases and J lost 0 bases. The CDR3 nucleotides are TGCAGCGTAAGGGGGACTAGCTTAAGCTCCTACAATGAGCAGTTCTTC. Translating gives CSVRGTSLSSYNEQFF.

This clone was recorded once. The chain uses TRBV2 and TRBJ2-7; D tentatively fits TRBD1 or TRBD2 (7 bases each). V was cut by 6 bases and J by 4 bases, with 16 bases left in between. CDR1 is SNHLY and CDR2 is FYNNEI in the germline V gene. The CDR3 is 14 residues long. The CDR3: CASRGGGAEYEQYF. The DNA for the CDR3 is TGTGCCAGCAGGGGAGGGGGCGCGGAATACGAGCAGTACTTC.